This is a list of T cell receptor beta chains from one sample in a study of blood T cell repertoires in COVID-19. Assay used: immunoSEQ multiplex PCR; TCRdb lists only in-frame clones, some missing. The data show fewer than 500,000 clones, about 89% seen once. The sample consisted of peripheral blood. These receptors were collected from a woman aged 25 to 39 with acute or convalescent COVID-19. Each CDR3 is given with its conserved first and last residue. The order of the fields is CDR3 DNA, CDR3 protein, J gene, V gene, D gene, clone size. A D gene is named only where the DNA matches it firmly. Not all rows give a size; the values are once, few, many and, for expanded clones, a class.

TGCAGTGTTAGCGGCCAAGAGACCCAGTACTTC | CSVSGQETQYF | TRBJ2-5 | TRBV20-1 | NA | NA
TGTGCCAGCACCATAGGAGTTAGCCTCGGTACAGATACGCAGTATTTT | CASTIGVSLGTDTQYF | TRBJ2-3 | TRBV11-2 | NA | NA
TGTGCCAGCAGCGCGGAATGGTTGGATACGCAGTATTTT | CASSAEWLDTQYF | TRBJ2-3 | TRBV7-9 | NA | NA
TGTGCCTGGAGTACAAACTACAGGGACGGCTACACCTTC | CAWSTNYRDGYTF | TRBJ1-2 | TRBV30 | NA | NA
TGTGCCTGGAGACCCCCCTGGGGCGGGGGGGCATGGAATGAGCAGTTCTTC | CAWRPPWGGGAWNEQFF | TRBJ2-1 | TRBV30 | TRBD2 | NA
TGTGCCAGCAGCCGGGGGGAGACCCAGTACTTC | CASSRGETQYF | TRBJ2-5 | TRBV21-1 | NA | NA
TGTGCCTGGAGTGTACGTGACAGGGCGAAAACCCCGGACACCGGGGAGCTGTTTTTT | CAWSVRDRAKTPDTGELFF | TRBJ2-2 | TRBV30 | TRBD1 | NA
TGTGCCAGCAGCACAGGACAGGTGAAATATCAGCCCCAGCATTTT | CASSTGQVKYQPQHF | TRBJ1-5 | TRBV6-6 | TRBD1 | NA
TGTGCCAGCAGCCCAATAAGGGGGCTAAGCTCTGGGGCCAACGTCCTGACTTTC | CASSPIRGLSSGANVLTF | TRBJ2-6 | TRBV7-9 | TRBD1 | NA
TGTGCCAGCAGTTTAGTGGCAGGGTCAATAGGCGAGCAGTACTTC | CASSLVAGSIGEQYF | TRBJ2-7 | TRBV27 | NA | NA
TGTGCCAGCAGCTTATGGGGGGGGGTTAGCACAGATACGCAGTATTTT | CASSLWGGVSTDTQYF | TRBJ2-3 | TRBV7-2 | TRBD2 | NA
TGTGCCATCACCGAACGGGCAGGGATGAATGAGCAGTTCTTC | CAITERAGMNEQFF | TRBJ2-1 | TRBV10-3 | NA | NA
TGTGCCTGGAGTCAGGGCGGGGGAAACACCGGGGAGCTGTTTTTT | CAWSQGGGNTGELFF | TRBJ2-2 | TRBV30 | TRBD2 | once
TGTGCCAGCAGGCCCAAACCCAACAGAAGCTCCTACAATGAGCAGTTCTTC | CASRPKPNRSSYNEQFF | TRBJ2-1 | TRBV7-9 | NA | NA
TGTGCCAGCAGCCTGTTTAGCGAGAGCACAGATACGCAGTATTTT | CASSLFSESTDTQYF | TRBJ2-3 | TRBV6-5 | NA | NA
TGTGCCACCAGCTCAAGGGGTGGGGCCAACGTCCTGACTTTC | CATSSRGGANVLTF | TRBJ2-6 | TRBV15 | NA | NA
TGTGCCAGCAGTTACCTGGGGGCTGCCGACGAGCAGTACTTC | CASSYLGAADEQYF | TRBJ2-7 | TRBV6-5 | NA | NA
TGTGCCAGCAGCCAAGAGGGAACCGGGACAAGAGGCAAAAACATTCAGTACTTC | CASSQEGTGTRGKNIQYF | TRBJ2-4 | TRBV3-1/TRBV3-2 | NA | NA
TGCGCCAGCAGGGTACTAGCGGGGCTCCCCGGGGGCCAGTACTTC | CASRVLAGLPGGQYF | TRBJ2-5 | TRBV5-1 | TRBD2 | once
TGTGCCACCGGTGCGGGGGCAGTAGACATTCAGTACTTC | CATGAGAVDIQYF | TRBJ2-4 | TRBV12-3/TRBV12-4 | NA | once
TGCGCCAGCAGTGAGTCTAGGGGTGAAGCTTTCTTT | CASSESRGEAFF | TRBJ1-1 | TRBV10-1 | NA | NA
TGTGCCAGCAGCTTAGTTGGCGGCGACAGGTATTCAGAACGCGAAAAACTGTTTTTT | CASSLVGGDRYSEREKLFF | TRBJ1-4 | TRBV11-2 | NA | NA
TGTGCCAGCAGCCGAGGACAGCACACTGAAGCTTTCTTT | CASSRGQHTEAFF | TRBJ1-1 | TRBV7-9 | NA | NA
TGCGCCAGCAGCCGTACGGGGGGGCCTCCCGAGACCCAGTACTTC | CASSRTGGPPETQYF | TRBJ2-5 | TRBV4-1 | TRBD2 | NA
TGCAGCGTTACTAGCGGGGGAACGCAGTATTTT | CSVTSGGTQYF | TRBJ2-3 | TRBV29-1 | TRBD2 | NA
TGTGCCAGCAGCCCCGCGACAGGGGGCGATTCACCCCTCCACTTT | CASSPATGGDSPLHF | TRBJ1-6 | TRBV3-1/TRBV3-2 | TRBD1 | NA
TGTGCCAGCAGCTTTAGCGGGGGGGCCCTCGAGCAGTACTTC | CASSFSGGALEQYF | TRBJ2-7 | TRBV11-2 | TRBD2 | once
TGCGCCAGCAGCTTGAAATTGGCGCCTGACCACCCGGGAACCGGGGAGCTGTTTTTT | CASSLKLAPDHPGTGELFF | TRBJ2-2 | TRBV5-1 | NA | once
TGCGCCAGCAGCTTGGGGACAGGGTATATTGAGACCCAGTACTTC | CASSLGTGYIETQYF | TRBJ2-5 | TRBV5-1 | TRBD1 | NA
TGTGCCAGCAGCCAACTGAGGGTAGGCACTGAAGCTTTCTTT | CASSQLRVGTEAFF | TRBJ1-1 | TRBV14 | NA | NA
TGTGCCAGCAGTAAACGGGACAGTTACCAAGAGACCCAGTACTTC | CASSKRDSYQETQYF | TRBJ2-5 | TRBV2 | TRBD1 | NA
TGTGCCAGCAGCCACCCACCAGCGGGGGCTGACAATGAGCAGTTCTTC | CASSHPPAGADNEQFF | TRBJ2-1 | TRBV7-2 | TRBD2 | NA
TGTGCCAGCAGCAAAATCACTCGAGTTCAGCCCCAGCATTTT | CASSKITRVQPQHF | TRBJ1-5 | TRBV21-1 | NA | NA